One sample yielded the 32 T cell receptor beta chains listed below, sequenced in a study of blood T cell repertoires in COVID-19. Clones were sequenced by immunoSEQ multiplex PCR, and TCRdb holds only the in-frame ones, with some missing. The sample lists about 140,000 clones; about four fifths were seen once. The material sequenced was peripheral blood. The receptor set was obtained from an elderly man with acute or convalescent COVID-19.

The CDR3 sequence: CASSRWTGGLETQYF. CDR3 nucleotide sequence: TGTGCCAGCAGTCGCTGGACAGGGGGCTTAGAGACCCAGTACTTC. V and J are TRBV28 and TRBJ2-5, with TRBD1 matching 11 bases. This CDR3 spans 15 amino acids. Germline V CDR1 and CDR2: MDHEN, SYDVKM. V lost 5 bases to trimming and J lost 4 bases; unmatched junction nucleotides: 6.

This chain links TRBV28 with TRBJ1-2, with TRBD1 matching 7 bases. J was trimmed by 3 bases and V by 6 bases; bases with no gene match: 4. The length of the CDR3 is 13 residues. The V gene's germline CDR1 is MDHEN and CDR2 SYDVKM. This CDR3 reads CASRSQGYYGYTF. The CDR3 nucleotides are TGTGCCAGCAGGTCACAGGGGTACTATGGCTACACCTTC.

This rearrangement joins TRBV2 to TRBJ2-1; 7 bases are shared with TRBD2. The V segment lost 2 bases and the J segment 5 bases; nucleotides outside the gene matches: 3. The CDR3 loop spans 14 amino acids. CDR1 and CDR2 (germline): SNHLY, FYNNEI. CDR3 in amino acids: CASSEQGLNNEQFF. As DNA, the CDR3 is TGTGCCAGCAGTGAACAGGGACTAAACAATGAGCAGTTCTTC.

The chain combines TRBV6-5 with TRBJ2-7; 7 nucleotides agree with TRBD1. The V and J ends lost 5 bases and 6 bases, in that order; junction bases with no gene match: 10. CDR1 and CDR2 (germline): MNHEY, SVGAGI. The CDR3 contains 14 residues. The CDR3 here is CASSTNRGPGEQYF. The CDR3 region has the DNA TGTGCCAGCAGTACCAACAGGGGTCCGGGCGAGCAGTACTTC.

A few counts support this clone. This chain links TRBV4-2 with TRBJ2-7; 13 nucleotides agree with TRBD2. This CDR3 has 16 amino acids. Germline CDR1 is LGHNA and CDR2 is YNFKEQ. The ends lost 4 bases at V and 5 bases at J; junction bases unmatched: 8. For the CDR3, the DNA is TGTGCCAGCAGCCCCTCTACTAGCGGGGGGGTACACGAGCAGTACTTC. It yields the protein CASSPSTSGGVHEQYF.

This clone was seen at least ten times. The J gene is TRBJ2-1, the V gene TRBV4-1; unclear D gene. This CDR3 has 15 residues. Between the trimmed V and J ends, which lost 1 base and 0 bases, there was a span of 7 bases. CDR1 and CDR2 (germline): MGHRA, YSYEKL. The CDR3 DNA reads TGCGCCAGCAGCCAAGTCTGGAGCTCCTACAATGAGCAGTTCTTC. Protein: CASSQVWSSYNEQFF.

This clone occurred once. J is TRBJ2-7 and V is TRBV5-1; D is uncertain. This CDR3 region has 14 residues. In germline, CDR1 is SGHRS, CDR2 YFSETQ. V was shortened by 0 bases and J by 2 bases, with 9 bases between the two germline ends. The CDR3 is CASSLELRPYEQYF. CDR3 bases: TGCGCCAGCAGCTTGGAACTCCGCCCCTACGAGCAGTACTTC.

This clone was counted a few times. The rearrangement uses TRBV27 and TRBJ2-1; D is possibly TRBD2 (6 bases). Trimming took 5 bases from V and 9 from J, leaving 14 bases between them. The germline V gene has CDR1 MNHEY and CDR2 SMNVEV (reference sequence). The CDR3 runs 13 residues. The DNA of the CDR3 is TGTGCCAGCAGTCCAACACTAGCTGGTGAGCAGTTCTTC. This encodes CASSPTLAGEQFF.

The chain joins TRBV6-1 to TRBJ2-3; weak D call: TRBD1 (5 bases). The CDR3 loop spans 13 amino acids. V was pared by 0 bases and J by 6 bases, with 7 bases between. Germline CDR1 is MNHNS and CDR2 is SASEGT. The DNA of the CDR3 is TGTGCCAGCAGTGAAGCCCCAGGGGATACGCAGTATTTT. It is translated as CASSEAPGDTQYF.

The rearrangement uses TRBV9 and TRBJ2-5, with 9 bases fitting TRBD2. This CDR3 comprises 15 residues. J was trimmed by 4 bases and V by 4 bases; bases with no gene match: 8. The germline V gene has CDR1 SGDLS and CDR2 YYNGEE. The CDR3 DNA is TGTGCCAGCAGCCCCGCACTAGCGGGTGGAGAGACCCAGTACTTC. It encodes CASSPALAGGETQYF.

This clone appeared many times. The chain recombines TRBV20-1 with TRBJ2-7; TRBD2 might be the D (6 bases). CDR3 length: 11 amino acids. Germline CDR1 DFQATT, CDR2 SNEGSKA (reference sequence). V was pared by 3 bases and J by 6 bases, with 9 bases between. CDR3 sequence (DNA): TGCAGTGCTAGGGTGGGGGGCGAGCAGTACTTC. It translates to CSARVGGEQYF.

V gene TRBV5-5 combines with J gene TRBJ2-3; no firm D call. V shed 6 bases and J shed 1 base, with 12 bases lying between them. CDR1 and CDR2 (germline): SGHKS, YYEKEE (reference sequence). The CDR3 totals 14 residues. This CDR3 is CASTQATGTDTQYF. CDR3 nucleotide sequence: TGTGCCAGCACCCAAGCCACCGGCACAGATACGCAGTATTTT.

The V gene is TRBV4-1, the J gene TRBJ2-2; 9 nucleotides agree with TRBD1. The CDR3 sequence is 16 residues long. Trimming removed 3 bases from V and 7 bases from J; junction bases left unmatched: 9. Germline V lookup: CDR1 MGHRA, CDR2 YSYEKL. The CDR3 here is CASSHLDRGGHGELFF. In nucleotides, the CDR3 is TGCGCCAGCAGCCACTTGGACAGGGGTGGGCACGGGGAGCTGTTTTTT.

This clone was observed a handful of times. The V gene is TRBV6-5, the J gene TRBJ2-5, with TRBD2 as a possible D gene (6 bases). The CDR3 is 13 amino acids. Trimming cost V 5 bases and J 0 bases, with 7 bases left between them. Germline V CDR1 and CDR2: MNHEY, SVGAGI. The CDR3 region is CASSLANQETQYF. CDR3 in DNA: TGTGCCAGCAGTCTAGCGAACCAAGAGACCCAGTACTTC.

The chain links TRBV4-3 to TRBJ2-2; tentatively, D is TRBD1 (5 bases). The CDR3 is made up of 14 amino acids. Germline values: CDR1 LGHNA, CDR2 YSLEER. V was clipped by 0 bases and J by 6 bases, with 8 bases between them. The CDR3 here is CASSQDRAPGELFF. The CDR3 nucleotides are TGCGCCAGCAGCCAAGACAGGGCCCCCGGGGAGCTGTTTTTT.

The table lists this clone with a few counts. The chain combines TRBV19 with TRBJ1-5; TRBD1 matches at 10 bases. The V gene end was trimmed by 3 bases and the J gene end by 5 bases; junction bases not matched to a gene: 4. CDR3 length equals 15 residues. Germline CDR1 reads LNHDA; CDR2 reads SQIVND (reference sequence). The CDR3 here is CASSMRTGGHQPQHF. As DNA, the CDR3 is TGTGCCAGTAGTATGAGGACAGGGGGGCATCAGCCCCAGCATTTT.

This clone has just a few counts. No DNA is shown, since the ends of the CDR3 on it are uncertain; the CDR3 is the one TCRdb lists. The J gene is TRBJ2-2, the V gene TRBV6-6; TRBD2 is taken as the D call from the table, unchecked against the DNA. The germline CDR1 and CDR2 sequences are MNHNY and SVGAGI (reference sequence). With termini counted, the CDR3 has 15 amino acids. This chain's CDR3 is CASSTSGLDSGELFF.

The V call is TRBV7-2, the J call TRBJ2-2; maybe TRBD1 (6 bases). The V gene lost 5 bases and the J gene lost 6 bases, with 10 bases spanning the gap. In germline, CDR1 is SGHTA, CDR2 FQGNSA. The CDR3 is made up of 13 amino acids. This chain's CDR3 is CASSKQGSGELFF. The CDR3 bases are TGTGCCAGCAGCAAACAGGGTTCCGGGGAGCTGTTTTTT. Together with reference TRBV7-2 and TRBJ2-2, the CDR3 gives the full variable domain: GAGVSQSPSNKVTEKGKDVELRCDPISGHTALYWYRQSLGQGLEFLIYFQGNSAPDKSGLPSDRFSAERTGGSVSTLTIQRTQQEDSAVYLCASSKQGSGELFFGEGSRLTVL.

The chain joins TRBV3-1 (or the pseudogene TRBV3-2) to TRBJ2-2, with a tentative D call TRBD1 (7 bases). V lost 7 bases and J lost 5, with 14 bases in between. Germline V gene lookup returns CDR1 LGHDT and CDR2 YNNKEL (reference sequence). CDR3 length: 14 residues. The CDR3 is CASTLTGTTGELFF. CDR3 nucleotides: TGTGCCAGCACCCTGACAGGGACTACCGGGGAGCTGTTTTTT.

This clone was counted ten times or more. The V and J genes are TRBV5-6 and TRBJ2-2; perhaps TRBD2 as D (6 bases). Germline CDR1 is SGHDT and CDR2 is YYEEEE. The ends were cut back, 4 bases at V and 3 bases at J, with 13 bases in the middle. CDR3 size: 15 residues. As DNA, the CDR3 is TGTGCCAGCAGCACCGGCCCGGGGGACACCGGGGAGCTGTTTTTT. This gives the protein CASSTGPGDTGELFF.

This clone was seen a single time. The V gene is TRBV6-5, the J gene TRBJ2-7, with 7 positions matching TRBD2. CDR3 length equals 14 residues. V was pared by 2 bases and J by 0 bases, with 1 base of the junction left unmatched. CDR1 and CDR2 from the germline V gene are MNHEY and SVGAGI. CDR3 nucleotides: TGTGCCAGCAGTTACGGGGGGGTCTCCTACGAGCAGTACTTC. Amino acid sequence: CASSYGGVSYEQYF.

This clone was seen only a few times. The chain combines TRBV1 with TRBJ2-7; no check of the table's D call, TRBD2, against the DNA was made. TRBV1 constitutes a pseudogene. The CDR3 is 17 residues long. DNA for the CDR3: TGCACCAGCAGCCAAGATAGCCGCCGCGGGGCTCCGTACGAGCAGTACTTC. This sequence encodes CTSSQDSRRGAPYEQYF.

This clone was detected a few times. The same CDR3 arises from other DNA sequences in this sample as well. The J gene is TRBJ2-7, the V gene TRBV7-9, with 7 positions matching TRBD1. V lost 1 base and J lost 3; bases outside the gene matches: 0. Germline CDR1 reads SEHNR; CDR2 reads FQNEAQ (reference sequence). CDR3 length: 13 residues. This CDR3 is CASSLDRGYEQYF. The CDR3 DNA sequence: TGTGCCAGCAGCTTAGACAGGGGCTACGAGCAGTACTTC. Full variable domain (remainder filled in from reference TRBV7-9 and TRBJ2-7): DTGVSQNPRHKITKRGQNVTFRCDPISEHNRLYWYRQTLGQGPEFLTYFQNEAQLEKSRLLSDRFSAERPKGSFSTLEIQRTEQGDSAMYLCASSLDRGYEQYFGPGTRLTVT.

J is TRBJ2-7 and V is TRBV5-6; D uncertain. Germline V CDR1 and CDR2: SGHDT, YYEEEE. Trimming pared 2 bases from V and 0 bases from J, leaving 6 bases between. The CDR3 is 13 amino acids. The CDR3 DNA reads as TGTGCCAGCAGCTTCGGAGTCTCCTACGAGCAGTACTTC. Translating gives CASSFGVSYEQYF.

The genes are TRBV28 and TRBJ1-6, with 7 bases fitting TRBD1. Germline CDR1 reads MDHEN; CDR2 reads SYDVKM. The CDR3 covers 15 residues. Unmatched junction bases numbered 13, after V lost 10 bases and J lost 7 bases. CDR3 in DNA: TGTGCCACCGACCAGGGGGGTTTGGGAAATTCACCCCTCCACTTT. It yields the protein CATDQGGLGNSPLHF.

For the CDR3, the DNA is TGTGCCAGCAGTAAATGGGGAAGACAGGGTGATCCACCCCTCCACTTT. Translated: CASSKWGRQGDPPLHF. The rearrangement uses TRBV28 and TRBJ1-6; 7 bases agree with TRBD1. CDR1 is MDHEN, CDR2 SYDVKM, per germline. J lost 11 bases, V lost 5 bases, and 15 bases had no gene match. CDR3 length equals 16 residues.

V is TRBV29-1 and J is TRBJ1-5, with D hard to call. The CDR3 has 13 amino acids. The V and J ends lost 6 bases and 3 bases respectively, with 12 bases between them. The germline V gene has CDR1 SQVTM and CDR2 ANQGSEA. The CDR3 region is CSVRRGDNQPQHF. The CDR3, as DNA: TGCAGCGTGAGGCGAGGAGACAATCAGCCCCAGCATTTT.

The count of this clone is one. One end of the junction does not line up with germline, which may come from a read error. The V and J genes are TRBV19 and TRBJ2-2; weak D call: TRBD2 (7 bases). The V gene's germline CDR1 is LNHDA and CDR2 SQIVND (reference sequence). CDR3 size: 19 residues. CDR3 nucleotides: TGTGCCAGTACCCGTATAGAGTTGTCGGGGGGCGCGAAAACCGGGGAGCTGTTTTTT. Translation gives CASTRIELSGGAKTGELFF.

The J gene is TRBJ2-7, the V gene TRBV5-4; unclear D gene. Trimming removed 4 bases at V and 2 bases at J, with 13 bases between. Germline loops: CDR1 SGHNT, CDR2 YYREEE (reference sequence). The CDR3 is 14 amino acids. In DNA form, the CDR3 reads TGTGCCAGCAGCCCCCGAGCACAGACCTACGAGCAGTACTTC. Translation: CASSPRAQTYEQYF.

V usage is TRBV6-5 and J usage is TRBJ1-2; no definite D call. The V gene's germline CDR1 is MNHEY and CDR2 SVGAGI. Trimming stripped 0 bases from V and 4 bases from J, with 12 bases between. The CDR3 covers 15 residues. CDR3 sequence (DNA): TGTGCCAGCAGTTACTCGACGGGAAAGGGCTATGGCTACACCTTC. Protein sequence: CASSYSTGKGYGYTF.

This clone was counted a few times. The chain has TRBV7-2 and TRBJ2-7, with D possibly being TRBD1 (5 bases). This CDR3 region has 14 residues. The germline V gene encodes CDR1 SGHTA and CDR2 FQGNSA. V was clipped by 2 bases and J by 5 bases, with 13 bases between them. The CDR3 here is CASSLSGSLNEQYF. As DNA, the CDR3 is TGTGCCAGCAGCTTATCAGGGTCTCTCAACGAGCAGTACTTC.

This clone is a singleton in its sample. The gene calls are TRBV12-5 and TRBJ1-1; no firm D call. The germline CDR1 and CDR2 sequences are LGHNT and FRNRAP. The length of the CDR3 is 13 residues. V lost 2 bases and J lost 5, with 9 bases in between. The CDR3 is CASGLSTNTEAFF. CDR3 nucleotides: TGTGCTAGTGGTTTGTCTACTAATACTGAAGCTTTCTTT.